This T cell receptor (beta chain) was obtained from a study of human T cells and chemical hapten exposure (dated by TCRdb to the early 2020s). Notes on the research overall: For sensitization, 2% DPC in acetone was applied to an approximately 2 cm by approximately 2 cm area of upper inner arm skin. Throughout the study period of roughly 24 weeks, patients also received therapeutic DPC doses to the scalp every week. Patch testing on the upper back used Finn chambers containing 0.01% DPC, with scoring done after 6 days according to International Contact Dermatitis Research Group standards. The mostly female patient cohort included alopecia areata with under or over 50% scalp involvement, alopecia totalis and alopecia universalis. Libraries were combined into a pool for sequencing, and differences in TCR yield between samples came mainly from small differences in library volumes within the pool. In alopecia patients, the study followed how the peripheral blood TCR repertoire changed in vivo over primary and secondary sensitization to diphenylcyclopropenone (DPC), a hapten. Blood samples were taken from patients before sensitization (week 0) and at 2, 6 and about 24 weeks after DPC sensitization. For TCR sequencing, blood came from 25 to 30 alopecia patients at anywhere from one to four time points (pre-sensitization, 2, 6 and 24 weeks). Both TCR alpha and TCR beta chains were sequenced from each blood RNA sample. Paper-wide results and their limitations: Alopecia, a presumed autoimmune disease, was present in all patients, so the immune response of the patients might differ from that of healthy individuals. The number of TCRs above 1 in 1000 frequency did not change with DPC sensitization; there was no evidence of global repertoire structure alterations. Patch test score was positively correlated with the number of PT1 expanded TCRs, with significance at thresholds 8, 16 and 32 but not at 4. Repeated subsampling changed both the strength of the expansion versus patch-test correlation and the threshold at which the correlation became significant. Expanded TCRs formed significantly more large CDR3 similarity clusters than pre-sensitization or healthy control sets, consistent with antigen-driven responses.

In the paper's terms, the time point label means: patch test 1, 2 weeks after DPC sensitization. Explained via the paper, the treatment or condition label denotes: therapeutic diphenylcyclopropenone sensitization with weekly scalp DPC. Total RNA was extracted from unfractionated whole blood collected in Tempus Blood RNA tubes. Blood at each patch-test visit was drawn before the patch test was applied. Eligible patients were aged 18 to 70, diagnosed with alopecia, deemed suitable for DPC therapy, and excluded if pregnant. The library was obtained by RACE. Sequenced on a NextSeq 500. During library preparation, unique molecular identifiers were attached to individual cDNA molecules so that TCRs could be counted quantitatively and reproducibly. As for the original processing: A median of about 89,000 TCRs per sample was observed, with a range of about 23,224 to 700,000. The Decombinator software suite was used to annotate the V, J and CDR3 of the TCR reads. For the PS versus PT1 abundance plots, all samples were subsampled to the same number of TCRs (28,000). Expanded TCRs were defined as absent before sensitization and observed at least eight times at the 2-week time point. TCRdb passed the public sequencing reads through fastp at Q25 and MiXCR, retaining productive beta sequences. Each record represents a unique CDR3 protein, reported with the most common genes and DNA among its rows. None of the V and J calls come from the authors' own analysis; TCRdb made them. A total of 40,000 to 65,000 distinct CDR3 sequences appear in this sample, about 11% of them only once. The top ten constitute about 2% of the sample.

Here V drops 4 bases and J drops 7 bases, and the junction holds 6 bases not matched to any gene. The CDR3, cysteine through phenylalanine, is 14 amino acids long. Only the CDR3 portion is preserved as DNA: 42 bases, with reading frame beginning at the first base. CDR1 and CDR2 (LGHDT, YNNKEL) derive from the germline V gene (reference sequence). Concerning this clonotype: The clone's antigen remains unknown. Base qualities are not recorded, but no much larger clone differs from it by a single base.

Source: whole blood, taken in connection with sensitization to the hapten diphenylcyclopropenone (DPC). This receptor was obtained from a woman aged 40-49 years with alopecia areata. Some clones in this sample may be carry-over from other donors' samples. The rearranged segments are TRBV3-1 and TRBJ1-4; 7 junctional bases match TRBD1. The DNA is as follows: TGTGCCAGCAGCCCCCGACAGGGCCGTGAAAAACTGTTTTTT. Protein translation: CASSPRQGREKLFF.